Shown below are 2 T cell receptor beta chains from a single sample sequenced in a study of metastatic and nonmetastatic thyroid tumors. With MiXCR, TCRdb called clones anew from the PCR reads. In the table there are about 9,500 clones, around 28% of which are singletons. None of the patients had undergone any treatment ahead of thyroid surgery. Specimen: tumor tissue. The source is a female donor with papillary thyroid cancer or a benign thyroid nodule (not recorded which). Some clones in this sample may be carry-over from other donors' samples.

This clone was counted a few times. This chain links TRBV6-1 with TRBJ2-7; 10 nucleotides match TRBD2. The germline gives CDR1 MNHNS, CDR2 SASEGT. CDR3 size: 17 residues. Germline trimming cut 10 bases from V and 2 bases from J; bases unmatched to any gene: 17. The DNA of the CDR3 is TGTGCCACCTCGAAAGGGACTAGCGAATATCCTGCCTACGAGCAGTACTTC. This codes for CATSKGTSEYPAYEQYF.

The sample holds a few counts of this clone. The chain links TRBV20-1 to TRBJ1-2; weak D call: TRBD1 (5 bases). CDR1 is DFQATT, CDR2 SNEGSKA, per germline (reference sequence). This CDR3 is built from 14 residues. Trimming removed 5 bases from V and 0 bases from J, with 13 bases in between. The CDR3 DNA follows: TGCAGTGCTCCCACAGGCTCGACTAACTATGGCTACACCTTC. Its protein product is CSAPTGSTNYGYTF.